The TCR beta chain under discussion was sequenced for a study of cytomegalovirus exposure and HLA in healthy donors. Study-wide context: An earlier analysis found 110 million or so unique TCR beta sequences from 150 million to 200 million T cells.

It was with 60 Vbeta and 13 Jbeta primers that the PCR ran. TCRdb keeps only in-frame clones here, not all; method: immunoSEQ multiplex PCR. The table lists a few hundred thousand clones, around four fifths of them singletons. Regarding the study as a whole: Beyond CMV serostatus, there was no information to go on about immune exposure. The study carried out a later analysis of TCR beta sequences. It associated approximately 15,000 of them with specific HLA alleles at a false discovery rate of 0.05. It was likely that a cluster of highly shared sequence variants was a sequencing artifact.

With regard to this clone: Its antigen is not identified.

The TCR comes from a woman in her forties in good health and CMV-seronegative. Sequencing was done on a sample of PBMCs.

Written as DNA, the CDR3 is TGTGCCACCAGCAGCCGGGACTTCAATCAGCCCCAGCATTTT. Amino acid sequence: CATSSRDFNQPQHF. This chain uses TRBV15 with TRBJ1-5, with D tentatively TRBD1 (5 bases). This CDR3 contains 14 residues. The ends were cut back, 3 bases at V and 3 bases at J, with 9 bases in the middle. Germline CDR1 is LNHNV and CDR2 is YYDKDF (reference sequence).